These 4 T cell receptor beta chains came from one sample sequenced in a study of T cell responses to AZD1222 COVID-19 vaccine. Only in-frame clones appear in the TCRdb table, and some are missing; sequencing was by immunoSEQ multiplex PCR. The repertoire includes around 78,000 clones, about 90% of them detected once, and less than 5.5% sits in the top ten. This specimen consisted of peripheral blood, obtained on day 0 of MenACWY control vaccination. Receptor source: an adult in good health.

The CDR3 protein is CASSIDSTETQYF. The CDR3 coding sequence is TGTGCCAGTAGTATTGACTCCACGGAGACCCAGTACTTC. The chain combines TRBV19 with TRBJ2-5; no reliable D call. Looked up from germline, CDR1 is LNHDA and CDR2 is SQIVND (reference sequence). Trimming took 3 bases from V and 5 from J, leaving 10 bases between them. The CDR3 contains 13 residues.

The V and J genes are TRBV30 and TRBJ1-1; D unresolved. Germline V lookup: CDR1 GTSNPN, CDR2 SVGIG (reference sequence). The length of the CDR3 is 13 residues. V lost 1 base to trimming and J lost 3 bases, with 9 bases between them. This chain's CDR3 is CAWSEMPHTEAFF. The CDR3 region has the DNA TGTGCCTGGAGTGAAATGCCCCACACTGAAGCTTTCTTT. Full variable domain (remainder filled in from reference TRBV30 and TRBJ1-1): SQTIHQWPATLVQPVGSPLSLECTVEGTSNPNLYWYRQAAGRGLQLLFYSVGIGQISSEVPQNLSASRPQDRQFILSSKKLLLSDSGFYLCAWSEMPHTEAFFGQGTRLTVV.

This clone came up once. This sequence joins TRBV10-2 and TRBJ1-3; D unresolved. Trimming shortened V by 2 bases and J by 5 bases, and 7 bases separated the two germline ends. Germline assignment: CDR1 WSHSY and CDR2 SAAADI. The CDR3 has 13 residues. CDR3 region: CASSETTRNTIYF. The CDR3 DNA reads as TGCGCCAGCAGTGAGACAACAAGAAACACCATATATTTT.

The gene calls are TRBV7-9 and TRBJ2-3, with no clear D. CDR3 length: 11 amino acids. CDR1 SEHNR and CDR2 FQNEAQ come from the germline V gene (reference sequence). The germline V and J ends were trimmed by 5 bases and 5 bases, with 5 bases remaining between them. The CDR3, as DNA: TGTGCCAGCAGCGGTGAAGATACGCAGTATTTT. It encodes CASSGEDTQYF.